These 14 T cell receptor beta chains originate from one sample sequenced in a study of T cell responses to AZD1222 COVID-19 vaccine. TCRdb's copy holds only in-frame clones and misses some; the assay was immunoSEQ multiplex PCR. This table holds tens of thousands of clones, 87% found once. The sample here was peripheral blood, taken 28 days after the second AZD1222 dose. The receptor set was obtained from an adult who received the AZD1222 COVID-19 vaccine.

The chain employs TRBV10-3 and TRBJ1-1, with TRBD1 as a possible D gene (5 bases). Looked up from germline, CDR1 is ENHRY and CDR2 is SYGVKD. With 6 bases removed from V and 0 bases from J, the gap between germline ends came to 8 bases. There are 13 residues in the CDR3. The CDR3 sequence: CAIRQGMNTEAFF. Here the CDR3 DNA reads TGTGCCATCAGGCAGGGTATGAACACTGAAGCTTTCTTT.

The chain employs TRBV28 and TRBJ2-5; D gene uncertain. CDR3 length: 13 amino acids. Germline lookup yields CDR1 MDHEN and CDR2 SYDVKM. The ends were cut back, 4 bases at V and 7 bases at J, with 13 bases in the middle. The CDR3, as DNA: TGTGCCAGCAGTTCCCCAGACTTGGGGACCCAGTACTTC. Its protein is CASSSPDLGTQYF.

The gene calls are TRBV2 and TRBJ2-1; weak D call: TRBD1 (6 bases). Trimming took off 3 bases at V and 14 bases at J, with 14 bases between the two ends. This CDR3 has 12 residues. From germline, CDR1 is SNHLY and CDR2 FYNNEI. CDR3 sequence (DNA): TGTGCCAGCAGTGAGCAGGGGCTCGGCAAGTTCTTC. Amino acid sequence: CASSEQGLGKFF.

The chain carries TRBV28 and TRBJ1-2; TRBD1 might be the D (6 bases). The CDR3 length is 16 residues. Germline V gene data show CDR1 as MDHEN and CDR2 as SYDVKM. V was clipped by 6 bases and J by 7 bases, with 24 bases between them. The CDR3 loop is CASSLQLPRGALGYTF. The CDR3 bases are TGTGCCAGCAGCCTACAACTTCCCCGGGGGGCGCTTGGCTACACCTTC.

The chain couples TRBV5-1 to TRBJ2-7; D tentatively reads TRBD1 or TRBD2 (5 bases each). Germline CDR1 reads SGHRS; CDR2 reads YFSETQ. V lost 0 bases and J 4 bases, leaving 11 bases between the germline ends. The CDR3 totals 14 residues. The CDR3 spells CASSLEGPLYEQYF. The CDR3 DNA sequence: TGCGCCAGCAGCTTGGAGGGACCCCTTTACGAGCAGTACTTC.

The chain is built from TRBV5-6 and TRBJ2-1; TRBD2 matches at 11 bases. This CDR3 has 17 residues. V trimming: 4 bases; J trimming: 7 bases; junction bases outside the gene matches: 13. The germline V gene encodes CDR1 SGHDT and CDR2 YYEEEE. CDR3 nucleotides: TGTGCCAGCAGCCACTCCCTTAGCGGGAGGGCCCAGAATGAGCAGTTCTTC. Translated: CASSHSLSGRAQNEQFF.

V usage is TRBV7-3 and J usage is TRBJ1-2; D remains ambiguous. Per the germline V gene, CDR1 is SGHTA and CDR2 is FQGTGA. This CDR3 has 12 residues. Trimming shortened V by 1 base and J by 8 bases, and 8 bases separated the two germline ends. In nucleotides, the CDR3 is TGTGCCAGCAGCTTAAGCCCAGACGGCTACACCTTC. Protein product: CASSLSPDGYTF.

This clone was recorded only once. This sequence joins TRBV25-1 and TRBJ2-2, with 9 nucleotides matching TRBD1. The CDR3 sequence is 16 residues long. V gave up 3 bases and J gave up 5 bases; unmatched junction bases: 7. Germline lookup yields CDR1 MGHDK and CDR2 SYGVNS. The CDR3 region is CASSDTGTGRTGELFF. Written as DNA, the CDR3 is TGTGCCAGCAGTGACACCGGGACAGGGCGGACCGGGGAGCTGTTTTTT.

J is TRBJ2-2 and V is TRBV29-1, with a possible D match to TRBD1 (6 bases). Germline lookup yields CDR1 SQVTM and CDR2 ANQGSEA. V was clipped by 4 bases and J by 0 bases, with 9 bases between them. The CDR3 contains 14 residues. Here the CDR3 DNA reads TGCAGCGTTGGCACAGGGACGAACACCGGGGAGCTGTTTTTT. This translates into CSVGTGTNTGELFF.

V usage is TRBV28 and J usage is TRBJ2-5; D perhaps matches TRBD2 (6 bases). The CDR3 is 15 residues long. Germline V CDR1 and CDR2: MDHEN, SYDVKM. With 6 bases removed from V and 9 bases from J, the gap between germline ends came to 23 bases. Here the CDR3 DNA reads TGTGCCAGCAGCCTCAAGGGGACTGCCTCGGAGGCCCAGTACTTC. This encodes CASSLKGTASEAQYF.

V and J are TRBV4-2 and TRBJ1-2; the D gene is possibly TRBD1 (6 bases). V was trimmed by 4 bases and J by 2 bases, leaving 11 bases between them. Germline V lookup: CDR1 LGHNA, CDR2 YNFKEQ. The CDR3 length is 14 residues. The DNA of the CDR3 is TGTGCCAGCAGCCGCCCAGACAGGAACTATGGCTACACCTTC. Its protein is CASSRPDRNYGYTF.

The chain employs TRBV9 and TRBJ2-1, with 8 bases identical to TRBD2. The CDR3 consists of 16 residues. The J segment lost 5 bases and the V segment lost 4 bases, leaving 11 bases of the junction unmatched. CDR1 SGDLS and CDR2 YYNGEE come from the germline V gene. CDR3 region: CASSLRRAGANNEQFF. The CDR3 bases are TGTGCCAGCAGCCTCAGAAGAGCGGGAGCGAACAATGAGCAGTTCTTC.

The V gene is TRBV18, the J gene TRBJ2-5, with TRBD2 as a possible D gene (6 bases). The CDR3 runs to 16 residues. Looked up from germline, CDR1 is KGHSH and CDR2 is LQKENI. The germline V and J ends were trimmed by 3 bases and 1 base, with 15 bases remaining between them. CDR3 amino acids: CASSPLARGSQETQYF. CDR3 in DNA: TGTGCCAGCTCACCGCTAGCGCGAGGGTCCCAAGAGACCCAGTACTTC. The variable domain in full, with the rest retrieved from reference TRBV18 and TRBJ2-5, is NAGVMQNPRHLVRRRGQEARLRCSPMKGHSHVYWYRQLPEEGLKFMVYLQKENIIDESGMPKERFSAEFPKEGPSILRIQQVVRGDSAAYFCASSPLARGSQETQYFGPGTRLLVL.

The V call is TRBV6-6, the J call TRBJ1-5, with 9 bases that match TRBD1. Germline loops: CDR1 MNHNY, CDR2 SVGAGI (reference sequence). The CDR3 has 17 amino acids. V lost 5 bases to trimming and J lost 2 bases; unmatched junction nucleotides: 10. The CDR3 DNA reads TGTGCCAGCAGTCCCCCACAGGGGGCTGGAGGCAATCAGCCCCAGCATTTT. This translates into CASSPPQGAGGNQPQHF.